This is a list of T cell receptor beta chains from one sample in a study of tumor-infiltrating lymphocytes in primary liver carcinoma. Each CDR3 protein gets one entry after TCRdb re-called the multiplex PCR reads with MiXCR. The repertoire includes approximately 190,000 distinct CDR3 sequences, over 80% of them detected once, and about a sixth sits in the top ten. The sequencing input was tumor tissue from primary liver carcinoma. The receptors originated from a man aged 35 to 55 with primary liver carcinoma and hepatitis B virus infection. The CDR3 runs from the conserved cysteine through the conserved F or W. Each record gives: clone size, J gene, D gene, V gene, CDR3 protein. D genes are given only for firm matches. Clone size is given for some rows only: seen once, a few or many times, or a class if the clone is expanded.

>.|TRBJ2-3|TRBD2|TRBV11-2
CASCSPGLAGVDTQYF
>.|TRBJ1-1|.|TRBV27
CASSLLPSIRQLGNTEAFF
>.|TRBJ2-3|.|TRBV12-3/TRBV12-4
CSSSSDWTVGDTQYF
>few|TRBJ2-7|.|TRBV29-1
CSVAPWGTNYEQYF
>once|TRBJ2-7|.|TRBV29-1
CSVGGGPYEKYF
>.|TRBJ2-1|TRBD2|TRBV4-3
CASSPHGTSGSNELFF
>.|TRBJ1-2|.|TRBV6-6
CVSYAETANYGYTF
>few|TRBJ2-1|TRBD2|TRBV6-5
CASIYSGTSGRGNEQFF
>.|TRBJ1-2|.|TRBV29-1
CSGRGLIYGYIF
>.|TRBJ2-7|TRBD1|TRBV29-1
CSFAPTGLHEQYF
>.|TRBJ2-6|TRBD2|TRBV6-5
CASSSSGTSGYSGANVPTF
>.|TRBJ2-4|.|TRBV21-1
CASSLGTALVSKNIQYF
>.|.|.|TRBV6-5
CASSYGGRGHIYEQFF
>.|TRBJ1-4|.|TRBV29-1
CNVDGGIGEKLLF
>many|TRBJ1-2|.|TRBV5-4
CASSLTDYGYTF
>.|TRBJ2-6|TRBD2|TRBV29-1
CSVGGTSGSLSGANILTF
>many|TRBJ2-7|.|TRBV12-3/TRBV12-4
CASSQSLEQYF
>many|TRBJ2-2|.|TRBV24-1
CATSDFGRGRTGELFF
>many|TRBJ2-3|.|TRBV11-2
CASSLNEQGQTDTQYF
>once|TRBJ2-2|.|TRBV29-1
CSVGRGPNTGELLF
>.|TRBJ2-1|TRBD2|TRBV12-3/TRBV12-4
CANGEGGGSLSCNEQFF
>.|TRBJ2-1|.|TRBV11-2
CTSSLGGLNNEQFF
>.|TRBJ2-1|.|TRBV2
CASSRDGEGGEQFF
>.|TRBJ2-1|TRBD2|TRBV29-1
CSVDSRRGGYNELFF
>.|TRBJ2-7|TRBD2|TRBV30
CAWSPVSRGDYEQYF
>.|TRBJ2-7|TRBD2|TRBV2
CVSTGGLGYEQYF
>.|TRBJ2-1|.|TRBV11-2
CASSLDQGGFNGQFF
>.|TRBJ2-5|.|TRBV5-1
CASSLGALTGETQNF
>.|TRBJ2-3|.|TRBV11-2
CASILNRQGNTQCF
>.|TRBJ2-1|.|TRBV11-1
CVSSIGGLRSYNKQFF
>.|TRBJ1-5|.|TRBV12-3/TRBV12-4
CASSFVGQYSNQPQHF
>.|TRBJ1-1|.|TRBV29-1
CSGRQEGYQKTEAFF
>.|TRBJ2-7|.|TRBV7-9
CASSLDGGGGVEQHF
>.|TRBJ2-3|TRBD2|TRBV29-1
CIVGGRSGSGRAHYF
>.|TRBJ1-1|.|TRBV6-5
CASSGTHTDAFF
>.|TRBJ1-1|.|TRBV12-3/TRBV12-4
CASTLAPPGLDTEAFF
>.|TRBJ2-7|.|TRBV6-1
CASSGTLTSLYGQYF
>.|TRBJ2-1|TRBD2|TRBV6-1
CASSEAPLAGVHERFF
>.|TRBJ2-5|.|TRBV6-5
CASSYSISGGSQDAQYF
>.|TRBJ2-3|TRBD2|TRBV29-1
CSCSGSITDTQYF
>.|TRBJ1-4|.|TRBV6-1
CANSEAGVATNEKLFF
>many|TRBJ2-3|TRBD1|TRBV10-3
CAISAGRGRTDTQYF
>.|TRBJ1-1|.|TRBV28
CASSVAAGRVTEAFF
>.|TRBJ2-7|TRBD2|TRBV11-2
CARSLREGRTSGLTSCEQYF
>.|TRBJ2-7|TRBD1|TRBV6-1
CASTPGTGLVEQYF
>.|TRBJ2-3|TRBD2|TRBV12-3/TRBV12-4
CAGSPQRERPDTQYF
>.|TRBJ2-5|.|TRBV29-1
CNVESASCQEETQYF
>.|TRBJ2-7|.|TRBV4-2
CASSQDRGPYEQYF
>.|TRBJ1-2|TRBD1|TRBV10-2
CANSRQGDYSYTF
>.|TRBJ1-1|TRBD1|TRBV29-1
CGMGTGMTEALF
>.|.|TRBD1|TRBV29-1
CSVEADRVRAETQFF
>.|TRBJ2-7|TRBD1|TRBV6-6
CASSLGLNRGQKYEQYF
>once|TRBJ1-1|.|TRBV5-4
CASSFSTGVYTQAFF
>.|TRBJ2-1|.|TRBV6-5
CASSYQTSFNAQLF
>few|TRBJ2-7|TRBD1|TRBV11-3
CTSSVGQSYKQYF
>many|TRBJ1-1|.|TRBV7-9
CASSPDSTEAFF
>once|TRBJ2-7|.|TRBV29-1
CSVRPTMVKSYEQYF
>many|TRBJ2-1|TRBD1|TRBV5-1
CASSYAGTGVGWNEQFF